This entry lists 12 T cell receptor beta chains sequenced from one sample in a study of blood T cell repertoires in COVID-19. Clones were read by immunoSEQ multiplex PCR, and TCRdb kept only the in-frame ones, dropping some. The top ten clones hold 1.3% to 1.5% of a sample with 60,000 to 85,000 clones, roughly nine tenths of them seen once. Source material: peripheral blood. The receptors come from a man in his forties or fifties with acute or convalescent COVID-19.

CDR3 in DNA: TGTGCCAGTAGTCACCCATCAGGGGGGAACACTGAAGCTTTCTTT. As protein: CASSHPSGGNTEAFF. The chain is built from TRBV19 and TRBJ1-1; 7 nucleotides align to TRBD1. Per germline, CDR1 LNHDA and CDR2 SQIVND (reference sequence). The CDR3 consists of 15 residues. After removal of 5 bases from V and 1 base from J, the junction contained 7 bases not matched to a gene.

J is TRBJ2-3 and V is TRBV19; the D is unclear. The V gene's germline CDR1 is LNHDA and CDR2 SQIVND (reference sequence). Trimming stripped 5 bases from V and 8 bases from J, with 14 bases between. This CDR3 has 13 amino acids. The CDR3 region has the DNA TGTGCCAGTAGTGACAACCAGTATGGTACGCAGTATTTT. As protein: CASSDNQYGTQYF.

This chain connects TRBV10-3 to TRBJ1-3; D not certain. The V end lost 4 bases, the J end lost 1 base, and 14 bases lay between the germline ends. The CDR3 consists of 16 residues. CDR1 and CDR2 from the germline V gene are ENHRY and SYGVKD. The CDR3 sequence is CAISGGRGGSGNTIYF. CDR3 DNA: TGTGCCATCAGTGGGGGTCGAGGCGGGTCTGGAAACACCATATATTTT.

The rearrangement links TRBV27 to TRBJ1-6, with D uncertain. Germline values: CDR1 MNHEY, CDR2 SMNVEV (reference sequence). The CDR3 covers 14 residues. The CDR3 spells CAARRAGLNSPLHF. Written as DNA, the CDR3 is TGTGCAGCAAGGAGGGCAGGTTTGAATTCACCCCTCCACTTT.

This chain connects TRBV18 to TRBJ2-2, with TRBD1 matching 7 bases. V lost 3 bases, J lost 0 bases, and 1 base stayed unmatched. CDR3 length: 15 residues. Germline values: CDR1 KGHSH, CDR2 LQKENI. This chain's CDR3 is CASSPGTANTGELFF. The DNA of the CDR3 is TGTGCCAGCTCACCCGGGACAGCGAACACCGGGGAGCTGTTTTTT.

V is TRBV30 and J is TRBJ1-5, with TRBD1 matching 8 bases. Germline values: CDR1 GTSNPN, CDR2 SVGIG (reference sequence). The CDR3 covers 13 residues. J was trimmed by 3 bases and V by 5 bases; bases with no gene match: 3. CDR3 bases: TGTGCCTGGTCGCAGGGGGCCAATCAGCCCCAGCATTTT. Protein sequence: CAWSQGANQPQHF.

The chain carries TRBV12-5 and TRBJ2-1, with D hard to call. V was clipped by 3 bases and J by 7 bases, with 7 bases between them. The CDR3 has 12 amino acids. Germline assignment: CDR1 LGHNT and CDR2 FRNRAP. The CDR3 sequence: CASGLNGNEQFF. CDR3 sequence (DNA): TGTGCTAGTGGTTTAAACGGGAATGAGCAGTTCTTC.

This chain uses TRBV28 with TRBJ1-2, with TRBD1 matching 7 bases. The CDR3 runs 15 residues. Germline trimming cut 6 bases from V and 4 bases from J; bases unmatched to any gene: 11. Looked up from germline, CDR1 is MDHEN and CDR2 is SYDVKM. CDR3 in amino acids: CASRPQGGESYGYTF. In nucleotides, the CDR3 is TGTGCCAGCAGACCTCAGGGGGGAGAGTCCTATGGCTACACCTTC.

The chain is built from TRBV5-1 and TRBJ2-4; D possibly corresponds to TRBD1 (6 bases). Per germline, CDR1 SGHRS and CDR2 YFSETQ. Deletions cut 0 bases from V and 6 bases from J, with 10 bases between. The CDR3 extends over 14 amino acids. The CDR3 nucleotides are TGCGCCAGCAGCTTGGGACAGGCTTTAAACATTCAGTACTTC. This translates into CASSLGQALNIQYF.

This chain joins TRBV9 and TRBJ2-5; D possibly corresponds to TRBD1 (6 bases). V shed 3 bases and J shed 1 base, with 10 bases lying between them. The CDR3 is made up of 14 amino acids. CDR1 SGDLS and CDR2 YYNGEE come from the germline V gene. CDR3 loop: CASSDGGPQETQYF. The DNA of the CDR3 is TGTGCCAGCAGCGATGGGGGCCCCCAAGAGACCCAGTACTTC. The variable domain in full, with the rest retrieved from reference TRBV9 and TRBJ2-5, is DSGVTQTPKHLITATGQRVTLRCSPRSGDLSVYWYQQSLDQGLQFLIQYYNGEERAKGNILERFSAQQFPDLHSELNLSSLELGDSALYFCASSDGGPQETQYFGPGTRLLVL.

The chain couples TRBV28 to TRBJ1-2; D is ambiguous. Trimming took 6 bases from V and 5 from J, leaving 10 bases between them. CDR3 length: 12 amino acids. Germline loops: CDR1 MDHEN, CDR2 SYDVKM. CDR3 bases: TGTGCCAGCAGGCCTGACAAGTATGGCTACACCTTC. Its translation is CASRPDKYGYTF.

This chain joins TRBV2 and TRBJ2-1; TRBD1 might be the D (5 bases). Germline V gene lookup returns CDR1 SNHLY and CDR2 FYNNEI. The CDR3 contains 14 residues. V was cut by 6 bases and J by 0 bases, with 9 bases left in between. CDR3 in DNA: TGTGCCAGCAGAGTAGACAGCTCCTACAATGAGCAGTTCTTC. Protein product: CASRVDSSYNEQFF.